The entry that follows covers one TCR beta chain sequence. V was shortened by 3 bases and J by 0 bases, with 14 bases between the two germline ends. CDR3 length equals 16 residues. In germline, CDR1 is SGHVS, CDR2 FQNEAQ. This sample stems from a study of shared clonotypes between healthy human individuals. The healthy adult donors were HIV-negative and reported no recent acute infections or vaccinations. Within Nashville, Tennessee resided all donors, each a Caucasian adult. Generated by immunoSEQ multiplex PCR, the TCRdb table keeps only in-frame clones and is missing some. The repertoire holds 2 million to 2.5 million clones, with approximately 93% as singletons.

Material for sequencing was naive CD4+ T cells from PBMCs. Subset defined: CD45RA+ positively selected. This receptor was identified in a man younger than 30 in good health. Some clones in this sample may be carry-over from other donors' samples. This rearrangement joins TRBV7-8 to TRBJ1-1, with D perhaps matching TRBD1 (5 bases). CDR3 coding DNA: TGTGCCAGCAGCTTTACGGGACTATCCCTGAACACTGAAGCTTTCTTT. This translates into CASSFTGLSLNTEAFF.